The 18 T cell receptor beta chains listed next were all sequenced from one sample in a study of CD8 T cells in ankylosing spondylitis. Regarding the study as a whole: Several highly homologous variants made up a TCR beta motif, and this motif appeared characteristic of ankylosing spondylitis blood.

One entry per CDR3 protein, called by TCRdb with MiXCR from the 5' RACE reads. The sample contains fewer than 650,000 distinct CDR3 sequences, roughly 13% of which appear only once. Their antigens remain unidentified. Material for sequencing was blood, either unsorted or a sorted T cell fraction (not recorded which). These TCRs come from a male donor with ankylosing spondylitis.

The genes are TRBV7-2 and TRBJ1-3; D is uncertain. CDR1 SGHTA and CDR2 FQGNSA come from the germline V gene. V was cut by 0 bases and J by 0 bases, with 6 bases left in between. There are 15 residues in the CDR3. The CDR3 sequence: CASSLAQISGNTIYF. DNA of the CDR3: TGTGCCAGCAGCTTAGCACAGATCTCTGGAAACACCATATATTTT. Variable domain in full (rest from reference TRBV7-2 and TRBJ1-3): GAGVSQSPSNKVTEKGKDVELRCDPISGHTALYWYRQSLGQGLEFLIYFQGNSAPDKSGLPSDRFSAERTGGSVSTLTIQRTQQEDSAVYLCASSLAQISGNTIYFGEGSWLTVV.

This clonotype appeared a few times. The rearrangement joins TRBV5-6 to TRBJ2-1; 7 bases fit TRBD1. After removal of 4 bases from V and 3 bases from J, the junction contained 7 bases not matched to a gene. The length of the CDR3 is 15 residues. Germline assignment: CDR1 SGHDT and CDR2 YYEEEE. Here the CDR3 reads CASSLNRGGYNEQFF. The CDR3, as DNA: TGTGCCAGCAGCCTGAACAGGGGTGGCTACAATGAGCAGTTCTTC.

The V gene is TRBV7-9, the J gene TRBJ1-1; 9 nucleotides align to TRBD1. Per germline, CDR1 SEHNR and CDR2 FQNEAQ (reference sequence). Trimming removed 7 bases from V and 1 base from J; junction bases left unmatched: 4. The CDR3 runs 14 residues. DNA of the CDR3: TGTGCCAGCAACCGACAGGGGGGGAACACTGAAGCTTTCTTT. The encoded protein is CASNRQGGNTEAFF.

The chain couples TRBV5-1 to TRBJ2-3; 11 positions match TRBD1. This CDR3 spans 16 amino acids. The germline V gene has CDR1 SGHRS and CDR2 YFSETQ. With 8 bases clipped from V and 0 bases from J, the junction kept 8 bases outside the gene matches. CDR3: CASTNRDRGSTDTQYF. CDR3 in DNA: TGCGCCAGTACCAACCGGGACAGGGGGAGCACAGATACGCAGTATTTT.

This clonotype came up a few times. The J gene is TRBJ2-1, the V gene TRBV20-1; D ambiguous. The CDR3 has 16 residues. The germline V and J ends were trimmed by 1 base and 0 bases, with 13 bases remaining between them. Germline assignment: CDR1 DFQATT and CDR2 SNEGSKA (reference sequence). CDR3 protein: CSARGLPASSYNEQFF. CDR3 coding DNA: TGCAGTGCTAGAGGCCTCCCCGCCAGCTCCTACAATGAGCAGTTCTTC.

CDR3: CASSPGGREPQHF. CDR3 nucleotide sequence: TGTGCCAGCTCACCAGGAGGGAGGGAGCCCCAGCATTTT. The chain recombines TRBV18 with TRBJ1-5; D ambiguous. Per germline, CDR1 KGHSH and CDR2 LQKENI. V was clipped by 2 bases and J by 8 bases, with 10 bases between them. The CDR3 sequence is 13 residues long.

The rearrangement links TRBV2 to TRBJ1-6; TRBD1 matches 9 bases. V trimming: 7 bases; J trimming: 5 bases; junction bases outside the gene matches: 6. This CDR3 has 15 residues. From germline, CDR1 is SNHLY and CDR2 FYNNEI. CDR3 nucleotide sequence: TGTGCCAGCATTCAGGGGACAGGGAATAATTCACCCCTCCACTTT. Translating gives CASIQGTGNNSPLHF.

This clonotype was seen only a few times. V is TRBV20-1 and J is TRBJ2-1, with 7 bases that match TRBD2. V was pared by 4 bases and J by 6 bases, with 9 bases of the junction left unmatched. Germline V lookup: CDR1 DFQATT, CDR2 SNEGSKA (reference sequence). CDR3 length equals 14 residues. CDR3 region: CSAKPPSGTNEQFF. CDR3 coding DNA: TGCAGTGCTAAACCGCCTAGCGGAACCAATGAGCAGTTCTTC.

V is TRBV24-1 and J is TRBJ1-3, with D uncertain. CDR3 size: 14 residues. The V and J ends lost 2 bases and 0 bases respectively, with 4 bases between them. CDR1 is KGHDR and CDR2 is SFDVKD in the germline V gene. The CDR3 here is CATSDWSSGNTIYF. The DNA of the CDR3 is TGTGCCACCAGTGATTGGTCCTCTGGAAACACCATATATTTT.

This clonotype has more than one count but fewer than ten. The CDR3 region is CASSLDRESDTQYF. The DNA of the CDR3 is TGTGCCAGCAGCTTAGATCGGGAGTCAGATACGCAGTATTTT. The chain combines TRBV11-2 with TRBJ2-3; weak D call: TRBD2 (6 bases). Germline V gene lookup returns CDR1 SGHAT and CDR2 FQNNGV. CDR3 length: 14 residues. V was shortened by 0 bases and J by 4 bases, with 8 bases between the two germline ends.

This clonotype was observed a few times. This chain joins TRBV5-1 and TRBJ1-2; weak D call: TRBD1 (5 bases). Germline V gene sequence: CDR1 SGHRS, CDR2 YFSETQ. The CDR3 runs 16 residues. Trimming shortened V by 2 bases and J by 7 bases, and 21 bases separated the two germline ends. DNA for the CDR3: TGCGCCAGCAGCTTTGGTGCCCGGGACGCCACCGGTGGCTACACCTTC. Translation gives CASSFGARDATGGYTF.

In this sample, this clonotype turned up many times. This sequence joins TRBV30 and TRBJ1-4, with 8 bases matching TRBD1. CDR3 size: 12 residues. With 7 bases clipped from V and 7 bases from J, the junction kept 5 bases outside the gene matches. CDR1 GTSNPN and CDR2 SVGIG come from the germline V gene (reference sequence). The CDR3: CASGQGGEKLFF. The CDR3 DNA is TGTGCCTCCGGACAGGGAGGTGAAAAACTGTTTTTT.

This clonotype was found many times. This CDR3 reads CATSEGRDLITGELFF. The CDR3 coding sequence is TGTGCCACCAGTGAGGGGAGGGACTTGATAACCGGGGAGCTGTTTTTT. V gene TRBV24-1 combines with J gene TRBJ2-2; 7 bases match TRBD2. The CDR3 has 16 residues. Germline assignment: CDR1 KGHDR and CDR2 SFDVKD. J was trimmed by 5 bases and V by 4 bases; bases with no gene match: 9.

This chain connects TRBV7-2 to TRBJ1-5, with D perhaps matching TRBD1 (6 bases). V was trimmed by 2 bases and J by 4 bases, leaving 15 bases between them. The germline V gene has CDR1 SGHTA and CDR2 FQGNSA. The CDR3 consists of 16 residues. The CDR3 sequence is CASSLTTDSRNQPQHF. In nucleotides, the CDR3 is TGTGCCAGCAGCTTAACGACGGACAGTAGAAATCAGCCCCAGCATTTT.

This clonotype was found many times. V gene TRBV10-3 combines with J gene TRBJ2-1; D might be TRBD1 (6 bases). Deletions cut 2 bases from V and 2 bases from J, with 13 bases between. The germline V gene has CDR1 ENHRY and CDR2 SYGVKD. This CDR3 is built from 16 residues. The CDR3 nucleotides are TGTGCCATCAGTGAGGGGCAGGGGCGCGCCTACAATGAGCAGTTCTTC. Protein product: CAISEGQGRAYNEQFF.

This clonotype was seen only a few times. This chain connects TRBV29-1 to TRBJ2-7; 11 bases agree with TRBD1. The CDR3 loop spans 13 amino acids. Germline trimming cut 6 bases from V and 5 bases from J; bases unmatched to any gene: 6. The germline gives CDR1 SQVTM, CDR2 ANQGSEA. In nucleotides, the CDR3 is TGCAGCGTGAGGACAGGGGGCTGGCACGAGCAGTACTTC. This gives the protein CSVRTGGWHEQYF.

V is TRBV11-2 and J is TRBJ1-2; D may be TRBD1 (5 bases). The CDR3 is made up of 18 amino acids. Trimming took 3 bases from V and 5 from J, leaving 25 bases between them. The germline V gene has CDR1 SGHAT and CDR2 FQNNGV. The CDR3 protein is CASSFSFLGPANLYGYTF. For the CDR3, the DNA is TGTGCCAGCAGCTTCAGTTTTTTGGGACCCGCGAACCTATATGGCTACACCTTC. Supplemented by reference TRBV11-2 and TRBJ1-2, the full variable domain reads EAGVAQSPRYKIIEKRQSVAFWCNPISGHATLYWYQQILGQGPKLLIQFQNNGVVDDSQLPKDRFSAERLKGVDSTLKIQPAKLEDSAVYLCASSFSFLGPANLYGYTFGSGTRLTVV.

This clonotype was counted ten times or more. This sequence joins TRBV15 and TRBJ2-3, with 7 bases identical to TRBD2. The CDR3 has 15 residues. Germline CDR1 reads LNHNV; CDR2 reads YYDKDF (reference sequence). V lost 1 base and J lost 4; bases outside the gene matches: 5. As DNA, the CDR3 is TGTGCCACCAGCAGAGTATTGGGAGGGGCAGATACGCAGTATTTT. Amino acids: CATSRVLGGADTQYF.